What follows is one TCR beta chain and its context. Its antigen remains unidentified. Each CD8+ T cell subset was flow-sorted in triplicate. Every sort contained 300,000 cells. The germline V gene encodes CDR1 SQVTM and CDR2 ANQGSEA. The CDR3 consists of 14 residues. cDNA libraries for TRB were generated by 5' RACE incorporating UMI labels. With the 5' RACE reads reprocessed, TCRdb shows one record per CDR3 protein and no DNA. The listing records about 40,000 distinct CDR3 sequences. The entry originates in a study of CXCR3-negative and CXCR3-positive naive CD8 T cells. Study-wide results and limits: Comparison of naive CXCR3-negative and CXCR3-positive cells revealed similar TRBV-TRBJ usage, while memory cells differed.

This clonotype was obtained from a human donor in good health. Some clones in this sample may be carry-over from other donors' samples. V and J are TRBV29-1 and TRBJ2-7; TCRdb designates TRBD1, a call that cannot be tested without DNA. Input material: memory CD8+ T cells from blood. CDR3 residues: CSVVPTGDPYEQYF.